Listed here are 12 T cell receptor beta chains from one sample, sequenced in a study of shared clonotypes between healthy human individuals. Method: immunoSEQ multiplex PCR; TCRdb's copy keeps in-frame clones and lacks some. The profile shows around 1.4 million clones, 97% to 99% of them singletons. The sequenced sample was naive CD4+ T cells sorted from blood. Subset defined: CD45RA+ positively selected. These receptors came from a man aged 30-40 years in good health.

The V and J genes are TRBV4-1 and TRBJ1-5, with D perhaps TRBD1 (5 bases). This CDR3 has 14 amino acids. Trimming removed 0 bases at V and 4 bases at J, with 7 bases between. The germline gives CDR1 MGHRA, CDR2 YSYEKL. The CDR3 coding sequence is TGCGCCAGCAGCCAAGACAGGGTTAATCAGCCCCAGCATTTT. This translates into CASSQDRVNQPQHF.

The gene calls are TRBV7-6 and TRBJ2-3; TRBD2 matches 7 bases. Trimming removed 2 bases from V and 7 bases from J; junction bases left unmatched: 6. The CDR3 consists of 14 residues. Germline V gives CDR1 SGHVS, CDR2 FNYEAQ. The CDR3 here is CASSLTGGFNTQYF. CDR3 DNA sequence: TGTGCCAGCAGCTTAACGGGGGGTTTTAATACGCAGTATTTT.

This clone was counted between two and nine times. CDR3 nucleotides: TGTGCCACCAGCAGAGATCCAGATACGCAGTATTTT. It yields the protein CATSRDPDTQYF. The chain employs TRBV15 and TRBJ2-3; D gene unclear. Per germline, CDR1 LNHNV and CDR2 YYDKDF (reference sequence). Trimming cost V 0 bases and J 4 bases, with 2 bases left between them. CDR3 size: 12 residues.

Comments on this clone: Other DNA sequences of this sample code for an identical CDR3. The V gene is TRBV7-2, the J gene TRBJ2-7, with D uncertain. The V gene's germline CDR1 is SGHTA and CDR2 FQGNSA. The CDR3 is 12 residues long. The V gene lost 3 bases and the J gene lost 4 bases, with 7 bases spanning the gap. The CDR3 DNA reads as TGTGCCAGCAGCTTGCTAGGGTACGAGCAGTACTTC. This sequence encodes CASSLLGYEQYF.

The V call is TRBV28, the J call TRBJ2-3, with TRBD1 as a possible D gene (5 bases). V lost 6 bases and J 2 bases, leaving 9 bases between the germline ends. The CDR3 length is 13 residues. Germline V gene sequence: CDR1 MDHEN, CDR2 SYDVKM. The CDR3 DNA follows: TGTGCCAGCAGGAGACAGTCCACAGATACGCAGTATTTT. Amino acid sequence: CASRRQSTDTQYF.

This chain connects TRBV5-1 to TRBJ1-4; D not resolved. Germline-derived CDR1 and CDR2 are SGHRS and YFSETQ. Trimming shortened V by 0 bases and J by 0 bases, and 6 bases separated the two germline ends. The length of the CDR3 is 15 residues. This CDR3 reads CASSLEASTNEKLFF. Here the CDR3 DNA reads TGCGCCAGCAGCTTGGAGGCCTCAACTAATGAAAAACTGTTTTTT.

This chain connects TRBV2 to TRBJ2-2, with a tentative D call TRBD1 (5 bases). Germline V gene data show CDR1 as SNHLY and CDR2 as FYNNEI. CDR3 size: 13 residues. V was pared by 4 bases and J by 6 bases, with 9 bases between. CDR3 sequence: CASSAQGSGELFF. CDR3 in DNA: TGTGCCAGCAGTGCCCAGGGTTCCGGGGAGCTGTTTTTT.

This chain links TRBV11-3 with TRBJ2-1, with 9 bases lining up with TRBD1. With 5 bases clipped from V and 7 bases from J, the junction kept 6 bases outside the gene matches. CDR1 is SGHNT and CDR2 is YENEEA in the germline V gene. The CDR3 sequence is 14 residues long. The chain's CDR3 is CASSTPGTGNEQFF. The CDR3, as DNA: TGTGCCAGCAGCACCCCCGGGACAGGGAATGAGCAGTTCTTC.

This sequence joins TRBV7-2 and TRBJ2-7; D remains ambiguous. This CDR3 comprises 14 residues. The germline V gene has CDR1 SGHTA and CDR2 FQGNSA. The V end lost 5 bases, the J end lost 0 bases, and 11 bases lay between the germline ends. CDR3 bases: TGTGCCAGCAGCCCCCCCAAGAGCTCCTACGAGCAGTACTTC. Translated, it gives CASSPPKSSYEQYF. The variable domain in full, with the rest retrieved from reference TRBV7-2 and TRBJ2-7, is GAGVSQSPSNKVTEKGKDVELRCDPISGHTALYWYRQSLGQGLEFLIYFQGNSAPDKSGLPSDRFSAERTGGSVSTLTIQRTQQEDSAVYLCASSPPKSSYEQYFGPGTRLTVT.

This chain uses TRBV15 with TRBJ2-3; possibly TRBD2 for D (6 bases). The V end was cut by 0 bases, the J end by 6 bases, with 10 bases between. The CDR3 contains 14 residues. Germline lookup yields CDR1 LNHNV and CDR2 YYDKDF (reference sequence). CDR3 region: CATSRDWEADTQYF. In nucleotides, the CDR3 is TGTGCCACCAGCAGAGACTGGGAGGCCGATACGCAGTATTTT.

The V gene is TRBV28, the J gene TRBJ2-5, with 12 bases identical to TRBD1. With the DNA end fitting TRBJ2-7 better, the J assignment may be wrong. The germline CDR1 and CDR2 sequences are MDHEN and SYDVKM. The CDR3 length is 17 residues. The CDR3 protein is CASSLLMGQGALYEQYF. CDR3 bases: TGTGCCAGCAGTTTACTAATGGGACAGGGGGCCTTATACGAGCAGTACTTC.

For the CDR3, the DNA is TGTGCCAGTAGTATAGGGCCCCCGGCGCGTTCCACAGATACGCAGTATTTT. Protein: CASSIGPPARSTDTQYF. The V call is TRBV19, the J call TRBJ2-3; no firm D call. This CDR3 comprises 17 residues. V was shortened by 1 base and J by 2 bases, with 16 bases between the two germline ends. The V gene's germline CDR1 is LNHDA and CDR2 SQIVND (reference sequence).